The 6 T cell receptor beta chains in this list originate from one sample, sequenced in a study of cytomegalovirus exposure and HLA in healthy donors. Sequencing used immunoSEQ multiplex PCR; TCRdb keeps in-frame clones, though not all of them. The sample shows about 160,000 clones, 85% to 90% of them seen only once. Source material: PBMCs. These receptors all come from a woman in her late teens or twenties in good health and CMV-seropositive.

The V gene is TRBV10-3, the J gene TRBJ1-1; 7 bases map to TRBD1. Germline lookup yields CDR1 ENHRY and CDR2 SYGVKD. V shed 11 bases, J shed 0 bases, and the junction held 6 bases outside the gene matches. There are 13 residues in the CDR3. CDR3: CASGQFMNTEAFF. The DNA for the CDR3 is TGTGCCTCGGGACAGTTCATGAACACTGAAGCTTTCTTT.

The chain couples TRBV5-1 to TRBJ2-7; unclear D gene. This CDR3 is 12 amino acids long. Germline assignment: CDR1 SGHRS and CDR2 YFSETQ. V lost 1 base to trimming and J lost 5 bases, with 7 bases between them. The CDR3 is CASSLLGDEQYF. The CDR3 nucleotides are TGCGCCAGCAGCTTGTTGGGCGACGAGCAGTACTTC.

The chain recombines TRBV25-1 with TRBJ2-1; 8 positions match TRBD1. The V segment lost 8 bases and the J segment 6 bases; nucleotides outside the gene matches: 9. The CDR3 totals 14 residues. The germline CDR1 and CDR2 sequences are MGHDK and SYGVNS. The CDR3 bases are TGTGCCAGCGGATCAGGGGGCGTAATCAATGAGCAGTTCTTC. Its protein product is CASGSGGVINEQFF. Full variable domain (outside the CDR3, taken from reference TRBV25-1 and TRBJ2-1): EADIYQTPRYLVIGTGKKITLECSQTMGHDKMYWYQQDPGMELHLIHYSYGVNSTEKGDLSSESTVSRIRTEHFPLTLESARPSHTSQYLCASGSGGVINEQFFGPGTRLTVL.

V and J are TRBV7-9 and TRBJ1-4; no clear D gene. There are 16 residues in the CDR3. Trimming pared 0 bases from V and 4 bases from J, leaving 12 bases between. The V gene's germline CDR1 is SEHNR and CDR2 FQNEAQ (reference sequence). For the CDR3, the DNA is TGTGCCAGCAGCTTAGCGATTGGAGGGAATAATGAAAAACTGTTTTTT. Translation: CASSLAIGGNNEKLFF. Full variable domain (missing parts from reference TRBV7-9 and TRBJ1-4): DTGVSQNPRHKITKRGQNVTFRCDPISEHNRLYWYRQTLGQGPEFLTYFQNEAQLEKSRLLSDRFSAERPKGSFSTLEIQRTEQGDSAMYLCASSLAIGGNNEKLFFGSGTQLSVL.

The CDR3 region is CATSRAGTEDYEQYF. CDR3 in DNA: TGTGCCACCAGCAGAGCCGGGACAGAGGACTACGAGCAGTACTTC. The J gene is TRBJ2-7, the V gene TRBV15, with 7 bases that match TRBD1. V lost 1 base and J lost 3; bases outside the gene matches: 6. This CDR3 is 15 amino acids long. Germline V gene lookup returns CDR1 LNHNV and CDR2 YYDKDF (reference sequence).

As for this clone: A junction boundary mismatches the germline segment, possibly from a read error. The genes are TRBV6-1 and TRBJ1-1; D gene unclear. The germline gives CDR1 MNHNS, CDR2 SASEGT. This CDR3 contains 13 residues. CDR3 region: CVSSRDLNTEAFF. The CDR3 DNA follows: TGTGTCAGCAGCCGCGATTTGAACACTGAAGCTTTCTTT.